One and the same sample provided the 3 T cell receptor beta chains below, sequenced in a study of blood T cell repertoires in COVID-19. The assay was immunoSEQ multiplex PCR, and TCRdb's table has in-frame clones only and misses some. The data show around 170,000 clones, 90% seen once. Sequencing was carried out using peripheral blood. The receptors stem from a man aged 50 to 59 with acute or convalescent COVID-19.

The chain couples TRBV27 to TRBJ2-7, with D tentatively TRBD1 (5 bases). V was cut by 4 bases and J by 0 bases, with 16 bases left in between. The CDR3 consists of 16 residues. The germline gives CDR1 MNHEY, CDR2 SMNVEV (reference sequence). The CDR3 is CASSSRSTGNSYEQYF. The CDR3 nucleotides are TGTGCCAGCAGTTCCCGATCAACAGGAAACTCCTACGAGCAGTACTTC.

The J gene is TRBJ2-1, the V gene TRBV10-3, with 7 bases lining up with TRBD1. CDR1 and CDR2 from the germline V gene are ENHRY and SYGVKD. Trimming took 3 bases from V and 7 from J; bases not matched to a gene: 9. The CDR3 loop spans 15 amino acids. Here the CDR3 DNA reads TGTGCCATCAGTGAAGACAGGGTGTCTGGGAATGAGCAGTTCTTC. This sequence encodes CAISEDRVSGNEQFF.

The sample holds one count of this clone. The chain carries TRBV9 and TRBJ2-2; D uncertain. The V end lost 6 bases, the J end lost 1 base, and 13 bases lay between the germline ends. Germline lookup yields CDR1 SGDLS and CDR2 YYNGEE. The CDR3 covers 15 residues. CDR3 amino acids: CASTTGSLNTGELFF. In DNA, the CDR3 is TGTGCCAGCACCACGGGTTCCTTGAACACCGGGGAGCTGTTTTTT.